These 25 T cell receptor beta chains came from one sample sequenced in a study of blood T cells in healthy people across ages. A sample-barcoded 5' primer and a J-beta primer mix were used in a second PCR of about 7 to 12 cycles. MiXCR, applied by TCRdb to the 5' RACE reads, yields one record per CDR3 protein. The data contain a few hundred thousand distinct CDR3 sequences, approximately 47% of them singletons. Specimen: blood. The receptor source for this set is a man between 60 and 75 years old in good health.

The V call is TRBV10-3, the J call TRBJ1-5; D uncertain. Germline CDR1 reads ENHRY; CDR2 reads SYGVKD. The CDR3 has 14 residues. Trimming left V 6 bases short and J 3 bases short, with 12 bases between. The CDR3 reads CAIRKDGLNQPQHF. CDR3 DNA: TGTGCCATCAGAAAGGACGGACTCAATCAGCCCCAGCATTTT.

There are a few counts of this clonotype. This chain uses TRBV27 with TRBJ2-7, with 8 nucleotides matching TRBD1. After removal of 6 bases from V and 0 bases from J, the junction contained 13 bases not matched to a gene. In germline, CDR1 is MNHEY, CDR2 SMNVEV (reference sequence). The CDR3 is 17 residues long. CDR3 DNA sequence: TGTGCCAGCAGGGACACAGGGGGGAAGGGGAGCTCCTACGAGCAGTACTTC. Its protein product is CASRDTGGKGSSYEQYF.

V usage is TRBV7-9 and J usage is TRBJ2-7, with TRBD2 identical over 10 bases. CDR1 is SEHNR and CDR2 is FQNEAQ in the germline V gene (reference sequence). The CDR3 length is 15 residues. V lost 4 bases, J lost 3 bases, and 6 bases stayed unmatched. The CDR3 region is CASSSSGGSHYEQYF. For the CDR3, the DNA is TGTGCCAGCAGCTCTAGCGGGGGTTCCCACTACGAGCAGTACTTC.

In its sample, this clonotype was seen many times. V gene TRBV14 combines with J gene TRBJ2-1, with 9 bases fitting TRBD2. J lost 7 bases, V lost 4 bases, and 8 bases had no gene match. From germline, CDR1 is SGHDN and CDR2 FVKESK. The CDR3 is made up of 15 amino acids. This CDR3 is CASSPSGGSGNEQFF. CDR3 DNA: TGTGCCAGCAGCCCCAGCGGGGGGTCTGGTAATGAGCAGTTCTTC. The complete variable domain, with remaining parts taken from reference TRBV14 and TRBJ2-1, reads EAGVTQFPSHSVIEKGQTVTLRCDPISGHDNLYWYRRVMGKEIKFLLHFVKESKQDESGMPNNRFLAERTGGTYSTLKVQPAELEDSGVYFCASSPSGGSGNEQFFGPGTRLTVL.

The V gene is TRBV7-2, the J gene TRBJ2-7, with 16 bases matching TRBD2. The CDR3 consists of 18 residues. J lost 6 bases, V lost 2 bases, and 10 bases had no gene match. Germline loops: CDR1 SGHTA, CDR2 FQGNSA. CDR3 region: CASSLRGTSGRAEGEQYF. CDR3 DNA sequence: TGTGCCAGCAGCTTACGCGGGACTAGCGGGAGGGCCGAGGGCGAGCAGTACTTC.

The chain uses TRBV29-1 and TRBJ2-7, with a weak D call TRBD1 (6 bases). Germline lookup yields CDR1 SQVTM and CDR2 ANQGSEA. The V and J ends lost 3 bases and 6 bases respectively, with 24 bases between them. This CDR3 has 16 residues. CDR3 region: CSVDVPRGGLGSEQYF. CDR3 nucleotides: TGCAGCGTTGATGTCCCTCGTGGGGGCTTAGGTTCCGAGCAGTACTTC.

At least ten counts were recorded for this clonotype. The V gene is TRBV29-1, the J gene TRBJ1-2; possibly TRBD1 for D (5 bases). This CDR3 has 10 residues. Trimming removed 6 bases at V and 8 bases at J, with 10 bases between. CDR1 and CDR2 from the germline V gene are SQVTM and ANQGSEA. Here the CDR3 reads CSVAGTGYTF. CDR3 in DNA: TGCAGCGTGGCGGGGACCGGCTACACCTTC.

This clonotype has only a few counts. The J gene is TRBJ1-2, the V gene TRBV11-2; unclear D gene. CDR1 and CDR2 (germline): SGHAT, FQNNGV. Trimming removed 0 bases at V and 4 bases at J, with 12 bases between. This CDR3 is 15 amino acids long. The CDR3 nucleotides are TGTGCCAGCAGCTTAGATCGATCAGTCATCTATGGCTACACCTTC. Amino acids: CASSLDRSVIYGYTF. Based on the CDR3 plus reference TRBV11-2 and TRBJ1-2, the full variable domain is EAGVAQSPRYKIIEKRQSVAFWCNPISGHATLYWYQQILGQGPKLLIQFQNNGVVDDSQLPKDRFSAERLKGVDSTLKIQPAKLEDSAVYLCASSLDRSVIYGYTFGSGTRLTVV.

The chain combines TRBV7-3 with TRBJ2-1, with 8 positions matching TRBD2. V dropped 5 bases and J dropped 2; count of bases not matched to a gene: 8. Germline CDR1 SGHTA, CDR2 FQGTGA. This CDR3 is built from 16 residues. In DNA form, the CDR3 reads TGTGCCAGCAGCCCCCAAGCGGGAGTTACCTACAATGAGCAGTTCTTC. This gives the protein CASSPQAGVTYNEQFF.

This clonotype was found a few times. This sequence joins TRBV21-1 and TRBJ1-2. TRBV21-1 is a pseudogene. The CDR3 extends over 12 amino acids. DNA for the CDR3: TGTGCCCGCGACGACGGATTTGGGTGCTACACCTTC. Protein: CARDDGFGCYTF.

The chain couples TRBV20-1 to TRBJ2-4, with a possible D match to TRBD1 (6 bases). The end of the DNA is better explained by TRBJ2-7, so the J call may be wrong. Looked up from germline, CDR1 is DFQATT and CDR2 is SNEGSKA (reference sequence). This CDR3 spans 14 amino acids. Here the CDR3 reads CSASPAGTHYEQYF. CDR3 in DNA: TGCAGTGCTAGTCCGGCCGGGACACATTACGAGCAGTACTTC.

The chain joins TRBV12-3 or TRBV12-4 to TRBJ2-4; tentatively, D is TRBD1 (6 bases). The J call may be mistaken, given a closer DNA end match to TRBJ2-7. The CDR3 extends over 13 amino acids. The CDR3 DNA reads TGTGCCAGCAGTTTTGGGGGCATGAACGAGCAGTACTTC. It codes for CASSFGGMNEQYF.

In this sample, this clonotype turned up many times. This chain connects TRBV28 to TRBJ2-5, with D possibly matching TRBD1 (8 bases). Trimming removed 2 bases from V and 4 bases from J, with 14 bases in between. The germline gives CDR1 MDHEN, CDR2 SYDVKM. The CDR3 is made up of 15 amino acids. CDR3 in DNA: TGTGCCAGCAGTTTAGCAGGGGGCGGGAGAGAGACCCAGTACTTC. It is translated as CASSLAGGGRETQYF.

This chain links TRBV18 with TRBJ2-1; 10 positions match TRBD1. CDR1 is KGHSH, CDR2 LQKENI, per germline. The CDR3 length is 14 residues. The J segment lost 6 bases and the V segment lost 2 bases, leaving 1 base of the junction unmatched. CDR3 residues: CASSPGQGVNEQFF. In nucleotides, the CDR3 is TGTGCCAGCTCACCAGGACAGGGGGTCAATGAGCAGTTCTTC.

The chain has TRBV6-1 and TRBJ2-7; possibly TRBD1 or TRBD2 for D (6 bases each). Trimming left V 2 bases short and J 3 bases short, with 11 bases between. The CDR3 totals 14 residues. Germline values: CDR1 MNHNS, CDR2 SASEGT. The CDR3 reads CASSERGAYYEQYF. CDR3 DNA: TGTGCCAGCAGTGAAAGGGGGGCATACTACGAGCAGTACTTC.

The V and J genes are TRBV20-1 and TRBJ1-4; 7 bases align to TRBD1. This CDR3 region has 14 residues. Germline V gene sequence: CDR1 DFQATT, CDR2 SNEGSKA (reference sequence). V shed 6 bases and J 8 bases; nucleotides not matched to a gene: 12. The CDR3 nucleotides read TGCAGTGCCCAGAGCGGAGGGGGCAGCGAAAAACTGTTTTTT. As protein: CSAQSGGGSEKLFF.

The CDR3 coding sequence is TGTGCCAGCAGCCCCACGGGACTAGCGGGAGCACTGGGCACAGATACGCAGTATTTT. Amino acids: CASSPTGLAGALGTDTQYF. This chain links TRBV11-3 with TRBJ2-3; 14 positions agree with TRBD2. Germline trimming cut 5 bases from V and 1 base from J; bases unmatched to any gene: 11. Germline V gives CDR1 SGHNT, CDR2 YENEEA. The CDR3 consists of 19 residues.

This clonotype was seen a few times. This chain connects TRBV9 to TRBJ2-1; TRBD2 is a possible D gene (6 bases). CDR1 and CDR2 (germline): SGDLS, YYNGEE. The length of the CDR3 is 17 residues. V dropped 4 bases and J dropped 0 bases, with 17 bases sitting between them. CDR3 protein: CASSSGRGVSSYNEQFF. The DNA of the CDR3 is TGTGCCAGCAGCTCCGGACGCGGGGTCAGCTCCTACAATGAGCAGTTCTTC. Variable domain in full (rest from reference TRBV9 and TRBJ2-1): DSGVTQTPKHLITATGQRVTLRCSPRSGDLSVYWYQQSLDQGLQFLIQYYNGEERAKGNILERFSAQQFPDLHSELNLSSLELGDSALYFCASSSGRGVSSYNEQFFGPGTRLTVL.

The chain uses TRBV29-1 and TRBJ2-1; 15 nucleotides align to TRBD2. V gave up 7 bases and J gave up 10 bases; unmatched junction bases: 5. The V gene's germline CDR1 is SQVTM and CDR2 ANQGSEA. This CDR3 has 13 residues. The CDR3 bases are TGCAGCGGAGGACTAGCGGGGGGGCGCGAGCAGTTCTTC. The encoded protein is CSGGLAGGREQFF.

This rearrangement joins TRBV28 to TRBJ2-4; D is ambiguous. From germline, CDR1 is MDHEN and CDR2 SYDVKM. CDR3 size: 17 residues. V lost 4 bases to trimming and J lost 0 bases, with 16 bases between them. CDR3 coding DNA: TGTGCCAGCAGTTCCCTGGCAAACCTTCTAGCCAAAAACATTCAGTACTTC. It translates to CASSSLANLLAKNIQYF.

The sample holds a few counts of this clonotype. The rearrangement joins TRBV4-2 to TRBJ2-5; D is uncertain. Trimming stripped 0 bases from V and 11 bases from J, with 10 bases between. Germline lookup yields CDR1 LGHNA and CDR2 YNFKEQ. This CDR3 contains 12 residues. As DNA, the CDR3 is TGTGCCAGCAGCCAAGAGGTTAGAGAGCAGTACTTC. It is translated as CASSQEVREQYF.

The chain uses TRBV6-5 and TRBJ1-1; no definite D call. The V gene's germline CDR1 is MNHEY and CDR2 SVGAGI. The CDR3 is 15 amino acids. The germline V and J ends were trimmed by 5 bases and 4 bases, with 17 bases remaining between them. CDR3 DNA sequence: TGTGCCAGCAGTCGTCCGAGGGTTAGGATCACTGAAGCTTTCTTT. Translated, it gives CASSRPRVRITEAFF.

This clonotype was counted many times. The gene calls are TRBV4-3 and TRBJ2-7, with D perhaps matching TRBD1 (5 bases). The CDR3 runs to 14 residues. Germline-derived CDR1 and CDR2 are LGHNA and YSLEER. The V end was cut by 4 bases, the J end by 0 bases, with 10 bases between. The chain's CDR3 is CASSPRQSSYEQYF. Here the CDR3 DNA reads TGCGCCAGCAGCCCTAGACAGAGCTCCTACGAGCAGTACTTC.

The chain links TRBV27 to TRBJ2-1; D remains unclear. The germline gives CDR1 MNHEY, CDR2 SMNVEV (reference sequence). There are 14 residues in the CDR3. V lost 10 bases, J lost 10 bases, and 23 bases lay in between. The DNA of the CDR3 is TGTGCCACCCAAACGGTCCTCCGTTACAGAGAGCAGTTCTTC. Protein sequence: CATQTVLRYREQFF.

The rearrangement uses TRBV6-1 and TRBJ2-3; D is possibly TRBD1 or TRBD2 (5 bases each). Germline V gene sequence: CDR1 MNHNS, CDR2 SASEGT. Trimming pared 5 bases from V and 5 bases from J, leaving 14 bases between. This CDR3 is 14 amino acids long. CDR3 protein: CASSPNTGQDTQYF. The DNA of the CDR3 is TGTGCCAGCAGTCCAAATACGGGGCAAGATACGCAGTATTTT.